Listed here is a single TCR beta chain. Its target is unknown. Trimming took 6 bases from V and 8 from J; bases not matched to a gene: 7. CDR1 and CDR2 (germline): DFQATT, SNEGSKA (reference sequence). The CDR3 length is 13 residues. RNA transcripts served as template for amplifying TCR beta CDR3 sequences. HTBI-primed first-round RT-PCR preceded second-round multiplex PCR. Each CDR3 protein gets one entry after TCRdb re-called the multiplex PCR reads with MiXCR. The table lists roughly 410,000 distinct CDR3 sequences, less than 20% of them singletons. This sample stems from a study of Graves' ophthalmopathy and Graves' hyperthyroidism. Overall study: Peripheral blood was gathered at the point of initial diagnosis, before any treatment started.

Study results and caveats: The majority of expanded thyroid clonotypes above 0.001 frequency also occurred in blood.

The V gene is TRBV20-1, the J gene TRBJ1-6; 7 bases fit TRBD1. The source of this sequence is a woman younger than 35 with stable Graves' hyperthyroidism. The sample consisted of peripheral blood. CDR3 DNA: TGCAGTGCCCGCGGCACAGGGGATTCACCCCTCCACTTT. This codes for CSARGTGDSPLHF.